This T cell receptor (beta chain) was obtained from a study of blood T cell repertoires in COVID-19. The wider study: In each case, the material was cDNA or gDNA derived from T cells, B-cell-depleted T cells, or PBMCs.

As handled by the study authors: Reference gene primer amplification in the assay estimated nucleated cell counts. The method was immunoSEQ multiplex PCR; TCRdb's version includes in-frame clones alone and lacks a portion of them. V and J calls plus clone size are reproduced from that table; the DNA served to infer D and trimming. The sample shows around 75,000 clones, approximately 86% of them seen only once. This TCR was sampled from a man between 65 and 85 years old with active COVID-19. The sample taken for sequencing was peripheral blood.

The CDR3 DNA reads TGTGCCAGCAGCCCCCGGGGAAATAGCAATCAGCCCCAGCATTTT. Its translation is CASSPRGNSNQPQHF. V usage is TRBV6-2 or TRBV6-3 and J usage is TRBJ1-5; no clear D gene. This CDR3 is built from 15 residues. Between the trimmed V and J ends, which lost 6 bases and 0 bases, there was a span of 12 bases. Germline V gene lookup returns CDR1 MNHEY and CDR2 SVGEGT.